A single sample is the source of the 21 T cell receptor beta chains below, sequenced in a study of OX40 agonist ivuxolimab in advanced cancers. Some clones are missing from TCRdb's copy, which holds only in-frame ones; the method was immunoSEQ multiplex PCR. This sample yields about 98,000 clones, of which roughly nine tenths are seen a single time; more than 0.8% belongs to the top ten. Here the sequenced sample was CD4+ or CD8+ T cells sorted from blood, taken in a trial of the OX40 agonist ivuxolimab. All receptors come from an adult with an advanced solid tumor such as melanoma, head and neck, liver or kidney cancer.

V and J are TRBV10-3 and TRBJ1-1, with TRBD1 matching 8 bases. The J segment lost 1 base and the V segment lost 6 bases, leaving 10 bases of the junction unmatched. CDR3 size: 16 residues. The germline gives CDR1 ENHRY, CDR2 SYGVKD. This CDR3 reads CAISLSRGRGNTEAFF. As DNA, the CDR3 is TGTGCCATCAGCCTTAGCAGGGGGCGCGGGAACACTGAAGCTTTCTTT.

V gene TRBV28 combines with J gene TRBJ1-2; D call uncertain. This CDR3 region has 13 residues. The V and J ends lost 1 base and 5 bases respectively, with 8 bases between them. Germline V gene lookup returns CDR1 MDHEN and CDR2 SYDVKM. The CDR3 loop is CASSLSQDYGYTF. CDR3 coding DNA: TGTGCCAGCAGTTTATCGCAGGATTATGGCTACACCTTC.

The rearrangement uses TRBV19 and TRBJ1-5; D uncertain. Between the trimmed V and J ends, which lost 6 bases and 0 bases, there was a span of 9 bases. The germline CDR1 and CDR2 sequences are LNHDA and SQIVND (reference sequence). This CDR3 spans 14 amino acids. The CDR3 DNA is TGTGCCAGTAGAAGAGTCTATAGCAATCAGCCCCAGCATTTT. Translation gives CASRRVYSNQPQHF.

The V call is TRBV5-1, the J call TRBJ2-1; tentative D call: TRBD2 (6 bases). The V end was cut by 3 bases, the J end by 0 bases, with 10 bases between. The CDR3 has 15 residues. Germline CDR1 SGHRS, CDR2 YFSETQ. This CDR3 is CASSSAGGSYNEQFF. CDR3 sequence (DNA): TGCGCCAGCAGCTCCGCCGGGGGCTCCTACAATGAGCAGTTCTTC. The full variable domain, completed using reference TRBV5-1 and TRBJ2-1, is KAGVTQTPRYLIKTRGQQVTLSCSPISGHRSVSWYQQTPGQGLQFLFEYFSETQRNKGNFPGRFSGRQFSNSRSEMNVSTLELGDSALYLCASSSAGGSYNEQFFGPGTRLTVL.

This clone was seen once. Other nucleotide sequences from this sample produce the same CDR3. The chain has TRBV4-2 and TRBJ1-4, with D perhaps TRBD1 (6 bases). Between the trimmed V and J ends, which lost 0 bases and 6 bases, there was a span of 11 bases. This CDR3 contains 15 residues. Germline CDR1 LGHNA, CDR2 YNFKEQ. The CDR3 DNA sequence: TGTGCCAGCAGCCAAGATGGGGCAGGGGATGAAAAACTGTTTTTT. Its protein is CASSQDGAGDEKLFF.

J is TRBJ2-1 and V is TRBV4-3; D is ambiguous. CDR3 size: 14 residues. CDR1 is LGHNA, CDR2 YSLEER, per germline. The ends were cut back, 0 bases at V and 5 bases at J, with 8 bases in the middle. In DNA, the CDR3 is TGCGCCAGCAGCCAAGATCCACAAAACAATGAGCAGTTCTTC. Translated: CASSQDPQNNEQFF.

This clone showed up just once. The V and J genes are TRBV28 and TRBJ1-5; 10 nucleotides match TRBD1. The CDR3 has 15 residues. V trimming: 5 bases; J trimming: 0 bases; junction bases outside the gene matches: 1. CDR1 and CDR2 (germline): MDHEN, SYDVKM. The CDR3 DNA follows: TGTGCCAGCAGTCGGGACAGGGGTAGCAATCAGCCCCAGCATTTT. Its translation: CASSRDRGSNQPQHF. Combining the CDR3 with reference TRBV28 and TRBJ1-5 gives the whole variable domain DVKVTQSSRYLVKRTGEKVFLECVQDMDHENMFWYRQDPGLGLRLIYFSYDVKMKEKGDIPEGYSVSREKKERFSLILESASTNQTSMYLCASSRDRGSNQPQHFGDGTRLSIL.

The chain is built from TRBV7-9 and TRBJ1-5; D possibly corresponds to TRBD1 (5 bases). With 5 bases removed from V and 2 bases from J, the gap between germline ends came to 10 bases. The CDR3 extends over 14 amino acids. Germline-derived CDR1 and CDR2 are SEHNR and FQNEAQ (reference sequence). The CDR3 sequence: CASSPGGGNQPQHF. As DNA, the CDR3 is TGTGCCAGCAGCCCCGGGGGGGGCAATCAGCCCCAGCATTTT.

DNA of the CDR3: TGTGCCAGCACTGGGCAGAGCTTAGTTGGCTACACCTTC. Its translation: CASTGQSLVGYTF. The V call is TRBV28, the J call TRBJ1-2; D is uncertain. Germline CDR1 MDHEN, CDR2 SYDVKM. CDR3 size: 13 residues. Trimming took 7 bases from V and 7 from J, leaving 16 bases between them.

The J gene is TRBJ1-2, the V gene TRBV5-1, with 7 bases identical to TRBD1. CDR1 and CDR2 (germline): SGHRS, YFSETQ. This CDR3 spans 12 amino acids. V was pared by 3 bases and J by 6 bases, with 2 bases of the junction left unmatched. The CDR3 nucleotides are TGCGCCAGCAGCTCCCAGGGGGATGGCTACACCTTC. Protein: CASSSQGDGYTF.

This clone was seen once. V gene TRBV19 combines with J gene TRBJ2-5; the match to TRBD2 covers 10 bases. CDR1 and CDR2 (germline): LNHDA, SQIVND (reference sequence). V lost 5 bases, J lost 1 base, and 7 bases stayed unmatched. The CDR3 totals 16 residues. The CDR3 nucleotides are TGTGCCAGTAGTTTCCGACTAGCGGGCTTCCAAGAGACCCAGTACTTC. It is translated as CASSFRLAGFQETQYF.

The V gene is TRBV6-5, the J gene TRBJ2-5, with 12 bases aligning to TRBD2. This CDR3 has 15 residues. Trimming cost V 8 bases and J 1 base; bases outside gene matches: 5. Germline V CDR1 and CDR2: MNHEY, SVGAGI. The CDR3 here is CASCPSGRAQETQYF. CDR3 bases: TGTGCCAGCTGTCCTAGCGGGAGGGCCCAAGAGACCCAGTACTTC.

This chain uses TRBV30 with TRBJ2-5; 7 bases are a match to TRBD1. V was pared by 0 bases and J by 5 bases, with 12 bases of the junction left unmatched. CDR1 is GTSNPN and CDR2 is SVGIG in the germline V gene (reference sequence). The CDR3 extends over 16 amino acids. This CDR3 is CAWSVQGMGERETQYF. The CDR3 DNA sequence: TGTGCCTGGAGTGTACAGGGGATGGGGGAGAGGGAGACCCAGTACTTC.

The chain couples TRBV23-1 to TRBJ2-7; D is perhaps TRBD2 (5 bases). TRBV23-1 is an ORF for which the function is uncertain. This CDR3 comprises 15 residues. V lost 1 base and J 2 bases, leaving 12 bases between the germline ends. The CDR3 here is CASSQYEGKTYEQYV. The CDR3 region has the DNA TGCGCCAGCAGTCAATATGAGGGAAAAACCTACGAGCAGTACGTC.

The gene calls are TRBV19 and TRBJ1-4; D is unclear. V shed 8 bases and J shed 8 bases, with 15 bases lying between them. CDR3 length equals 13 residues. Germline V gene data show CDR1 as LNHDA and CDR2 as SQIVND (reference sequence). For the CDR3, the DNA is TGTGCCAGTTCCCCCCGCCAATGGGAAAAACTGTTTTTT. It specifies CASSPRQWEKLFF. Filled out from reference TRBV19 and TRBJ1-4, the complete variable domain reads DGGITQSPKYLFRKEGQNVTLSCEQNLNHDAMYWYRQDPGQGLRLIYYSQIVNDFQKGDIAEGYSVSREKKESFPLTVTSAQKNPTAFYLCASSPRQWEKLFFGSGTQLSVL.

The V call is TRBV7-2, the J call TRBJ2-3, with a weak D call TRBD2 (6 bases). The CDR3 length is 14 residues. Germline lookup yields CDR1 SGHTA and CDR2 FQGNSA. Trimming removed 5 bases at V and 2 bases at J, with 11 bases between. In nucleotides, the CDR3 is TGTGCCAGCAGCGCCCGACTAGTCACAGATACGCAGTATTTT. This gives the protein CASSARLVTDTQYF.

The V gene is TRBV6-1, the J gene TRBJ1-4, with D maybe TRBD1 (6 bases). CDR3 length equals 13 residues. V lost 3 bases and J lost 7, with 9 bases in between. CDR1 and CDR2 from the germline V gene are MNHNS and SASEGT. CDR3 protein: CASSEYRAEKLFF. The CDR3 coding sequence is TGTGCCAGCAGTGAGTACAGGGCTGAAAAACTGTTTTTT.

J is TRBJ2-1 and V is TRBV11-2; 12 bases are a match to TRBD2. The trim removed 0 bases at V and 7 bases at J, leaving 4 bases unmatched. The germline CDR1 and CDR2 sequences are SGHAT and FQNNGV. The CDR3 totals 16 residues. The CDR3 loop is CASSLDPLAGGNEQFF. As DNA, the CDR3 is TGTGCCAGCAGCTTAGATCCCCTAGCGGGAGGGAATGAGCAGTTCTTC.

The rearrangement links TRBV7-9 to TRBJ2-1; D is undetermined. Germline V gene data show CDR1 as SEHNR and CDR2 as FQNEAQ (reference sequence). The CDR3 sequence is 11 residues long. Trimming removed 5 bases from V and 5 bases from J, with 4 bases in between. CDR3 bases: TGTGCCAGCAGCAGGAACAATGAGCAGTTCTTC. Translation gives CASSRNNEQFF.

V usage is TRBV19 and J usage is TRBJ1-1, with D possibly matching TRBD1 (5 bases). Germline V CDR1 and CDR2: LNHDA, SQIVND (reference sequence). This CDR3 contains 14 residues. The ends were cut back, 5 bases at V and 8 bases at J, with 18 bases in the middle. The CDR3 loop is CASSPGREGPEAFF. The CDR3 DNA reads TGTGCCAGTAGTCCCGGCCGGGAGGGGCCGGAAGCTTTCTTT. Using reference TRBV19 and TRBJ1-1 for the parts outside the CDR3, the full variable domain is DGGITQSPKYLFRKEGQNVTLSCEQNLNHDAMYWYRQDPGQGLRLIYYSQIVNDFQKGDIAEGYSVSREKKESFPLTVTSAQKNPTAFYLCASSPGREGPEAFFGQGTRLTVV.

This chain links TRBV28 with TRBJ1-2; D is possibly TRBD1 (5 bases). This CDR3 region has 16 residues. Trimming left V 7 bases short and J 4 bases short, with 22 bases between. The germline gives CDR1 MDHEN, CDR2 SYDVKM. The CDR3 protein is CASNPFARGAGYGYTF. The CDR3, as DNA: TGTGCCAGCAATCCCTTTGCGAGGGGCGCGGGCTATGGCTACACCTTC.